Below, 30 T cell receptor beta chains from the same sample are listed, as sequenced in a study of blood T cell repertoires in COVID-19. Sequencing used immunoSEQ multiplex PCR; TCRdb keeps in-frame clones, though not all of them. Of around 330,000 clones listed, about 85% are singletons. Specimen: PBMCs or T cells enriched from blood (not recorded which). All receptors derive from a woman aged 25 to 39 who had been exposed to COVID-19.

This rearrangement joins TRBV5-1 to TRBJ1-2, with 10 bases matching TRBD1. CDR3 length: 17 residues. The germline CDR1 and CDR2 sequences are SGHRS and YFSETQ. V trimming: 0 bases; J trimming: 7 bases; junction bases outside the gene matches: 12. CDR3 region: CASSLDVRDRGGGGYTF. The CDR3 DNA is TGCGCCAGCAGCTTGGACGTTCGGGACAGGGGAGGTGGTGGCTACACCTTC. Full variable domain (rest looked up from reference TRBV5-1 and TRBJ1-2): KAGVTQTPRYLIKTRGQQVTLSCSPISGHRSVSWYQQTPGQGLQFLFEYFSETQRNKGNFPGRFSGRQFSNSRSEMNVSTLELGDSALYLCASSLDVRDRGGGGYTFGSGTRLTVV.

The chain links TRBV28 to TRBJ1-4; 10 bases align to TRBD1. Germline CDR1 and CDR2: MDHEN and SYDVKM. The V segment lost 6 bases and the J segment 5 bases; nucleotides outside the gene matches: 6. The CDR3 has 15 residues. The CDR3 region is CASSPRTGGNEKLFF. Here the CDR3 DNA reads TGTGCCAGCAGCCCCCGGACAGGGGGAAATGAAAAACTGTTTTTT.

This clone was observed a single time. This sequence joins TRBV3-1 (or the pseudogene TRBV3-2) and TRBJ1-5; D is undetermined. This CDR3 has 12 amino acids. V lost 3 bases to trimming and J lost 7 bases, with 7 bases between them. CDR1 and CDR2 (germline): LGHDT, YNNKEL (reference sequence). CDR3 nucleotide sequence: TGTGCCAGCAGCCAGGGCTGGCAGCCCCAGCATTTT. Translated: CASSQGWQPQHF.

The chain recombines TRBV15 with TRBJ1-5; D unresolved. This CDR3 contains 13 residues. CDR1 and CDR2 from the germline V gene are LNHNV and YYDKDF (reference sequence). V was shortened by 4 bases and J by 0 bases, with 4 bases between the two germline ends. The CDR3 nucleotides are TGTGCCACCAGCACTAATAGCAATCAGCCCCAGCATTTT. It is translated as CATSTNSNQPQHF.

The chain's CDR3 is CASGPGTGSSYGYTF. CDR3 DNA: TGTGCCAGCGGTCCTGGGACAGGGAGCAGCTATGGCTACACCTTC. The chain links TRBV28 to TRBJ1-2, with 9 bases identical to TRBD1. CDR1 is MDHEN and CDR2 is SYDVKM in the germline V gene. The junction had 11 bases not matched to a gene; V was cut back by 8 bases and J by 4 bases. CDR3 size: 15 residues.

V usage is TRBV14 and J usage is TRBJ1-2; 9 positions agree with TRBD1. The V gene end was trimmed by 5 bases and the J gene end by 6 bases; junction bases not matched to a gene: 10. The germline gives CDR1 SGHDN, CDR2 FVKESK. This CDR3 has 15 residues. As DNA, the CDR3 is TGTGCCAGCAGCTCTACTTTACAGGGGGCGGATGGCTACACCTTC. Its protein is CASSSTLQGADGYTF.

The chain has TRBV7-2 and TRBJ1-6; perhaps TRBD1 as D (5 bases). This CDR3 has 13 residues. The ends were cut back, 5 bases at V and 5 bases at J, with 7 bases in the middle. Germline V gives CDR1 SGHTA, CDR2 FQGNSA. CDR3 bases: TGTGCCAGCAGCGTACAGGATAATTCACCCCTCCACTTT. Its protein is CASSVQDNSPLHF. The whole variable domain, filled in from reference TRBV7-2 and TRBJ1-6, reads GAGVSQSPSNKVTEKGKDVELRCDPISGHTALYWYRQSLGQGLEFLIYFQGNSAPDKSGLPSDRFSAERTGGSVSTLTIQRTQQEDSAVYLCASSVQDNSPLHFGNGTRLTVT.

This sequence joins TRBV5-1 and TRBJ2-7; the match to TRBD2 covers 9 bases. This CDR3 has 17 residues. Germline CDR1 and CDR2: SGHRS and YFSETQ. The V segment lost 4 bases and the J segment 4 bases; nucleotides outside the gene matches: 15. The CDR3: CASSSLAPGLARYEQYF. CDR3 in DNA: TGCGCCAGCAGCAGCTTAGCCCCGGGACTAGCTAGATACGAGCAGTACTTC.

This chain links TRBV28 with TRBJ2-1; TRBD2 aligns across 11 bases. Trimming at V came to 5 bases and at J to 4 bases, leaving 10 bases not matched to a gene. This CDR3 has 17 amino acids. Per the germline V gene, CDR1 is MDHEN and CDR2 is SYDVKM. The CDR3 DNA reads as TGTGCCAGCAGTCAACACCCTAGCGGGGGGTCTTACAATGAGCAGTTCTTC. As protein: CASSQHPSGGSYNEQFF.

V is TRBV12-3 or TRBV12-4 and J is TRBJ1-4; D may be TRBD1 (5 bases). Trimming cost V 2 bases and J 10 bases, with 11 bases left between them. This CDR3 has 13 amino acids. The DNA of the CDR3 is TGTGCCAGCAGTTTACAGGGCGTCGGAAAACTGTTTTTT. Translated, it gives CASSLQGVGKLFF.

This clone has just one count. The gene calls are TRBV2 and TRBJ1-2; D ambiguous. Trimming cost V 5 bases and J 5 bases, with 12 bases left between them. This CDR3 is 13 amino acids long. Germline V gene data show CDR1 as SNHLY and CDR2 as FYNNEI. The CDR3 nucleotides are TGTGCCAGCAGTCTGCCGGGATTGTATGGCTACACCTTC. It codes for CASSLPGLYGYTF.

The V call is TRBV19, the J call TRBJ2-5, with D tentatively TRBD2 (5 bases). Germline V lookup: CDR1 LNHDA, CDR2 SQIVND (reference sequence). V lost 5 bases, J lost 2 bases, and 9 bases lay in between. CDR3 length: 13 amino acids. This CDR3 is CASSWRAQETQYF. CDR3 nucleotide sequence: TGTGCCAGTAGTTGGCGGGCACAAGAGACCCAGTACTTC.

Here the CDR3 DNA reads TGTGCCAGCAGTCTCCCGACAGGGGCGAACACTGAAGCTTTCTTT. It codes for CASSLPTGANTEAFF. This chain links TRBV28 with TRBJ1-1, with 8 bases lining up with TRBD1. The CDR3 spans 15 residues. V gave up 5 bases and J gave up 1 base; unmatched junction bases: 6. Germline values: CDR1 MDHEN, CDR2 SYDVKM.

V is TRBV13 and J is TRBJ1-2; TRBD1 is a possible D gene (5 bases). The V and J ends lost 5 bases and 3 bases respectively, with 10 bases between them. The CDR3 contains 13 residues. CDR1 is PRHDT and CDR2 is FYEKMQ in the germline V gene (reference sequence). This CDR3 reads CASSTAGYYGYTF. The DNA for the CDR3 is TGTGCCAGCAGCACTGCAGGGTACTATGGCTACACCTTC.

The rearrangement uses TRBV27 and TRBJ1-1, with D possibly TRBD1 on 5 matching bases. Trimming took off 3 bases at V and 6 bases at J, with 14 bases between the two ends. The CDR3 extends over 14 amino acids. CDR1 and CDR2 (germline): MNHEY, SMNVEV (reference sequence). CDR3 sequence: CASSFMGLRAEAFF. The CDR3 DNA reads TGTGCCAGCAGTTTCATGGGACTTCGGGCTGAAGCTTTCTTT.

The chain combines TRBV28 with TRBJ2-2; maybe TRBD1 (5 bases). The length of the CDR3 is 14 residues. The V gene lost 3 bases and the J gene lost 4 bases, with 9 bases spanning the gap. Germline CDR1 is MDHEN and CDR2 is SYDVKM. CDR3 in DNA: TGTGCCAGCAGTTTCGACAGATCCACCGGGGAGCTGTTTTTT. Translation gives CASSFDRSTGELFF.

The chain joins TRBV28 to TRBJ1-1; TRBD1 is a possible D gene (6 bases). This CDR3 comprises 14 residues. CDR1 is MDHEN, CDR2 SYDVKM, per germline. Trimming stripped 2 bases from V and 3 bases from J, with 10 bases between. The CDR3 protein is CASSLDRRDTEAFF. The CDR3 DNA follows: TGTGCCAGCAGTTTAGACAGGCGCGACACTGAAGCTTTCTTT. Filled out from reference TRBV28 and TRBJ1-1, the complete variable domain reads DVKVTQSSRYLVKRTGEKVFLECVQDMDHENMFWYRQDPGLGLRLIYFSYDVKMKEKGDIPEGYSVSREKKERFSLILESASTNQTSMYLCASSLDRRDTEAFFGQGTRLTVV.

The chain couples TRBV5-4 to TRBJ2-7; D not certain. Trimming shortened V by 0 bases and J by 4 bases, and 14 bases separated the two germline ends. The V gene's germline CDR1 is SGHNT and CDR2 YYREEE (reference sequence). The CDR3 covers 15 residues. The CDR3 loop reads CASSLAGGMNYEQYF. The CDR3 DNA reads TGTGCCAGCAGCTTGGCTGGCGGTATGAATTACGAGCAGTACTTC.

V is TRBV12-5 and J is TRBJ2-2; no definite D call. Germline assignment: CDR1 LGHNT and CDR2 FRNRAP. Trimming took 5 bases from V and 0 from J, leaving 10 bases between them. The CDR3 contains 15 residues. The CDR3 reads CASGTVFANTGELFF. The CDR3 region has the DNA TGTGCTAGTGGTACGGTGTTCGCGAACACCGGGGAGCTGTTTTTT.

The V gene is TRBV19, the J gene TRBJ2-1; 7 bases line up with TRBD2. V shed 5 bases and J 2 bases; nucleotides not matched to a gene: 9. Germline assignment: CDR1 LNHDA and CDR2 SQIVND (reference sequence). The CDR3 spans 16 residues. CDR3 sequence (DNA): TGTGCCAGTAGTCTCGGTGCGGGAGTACCCTACAATGAGCAGTTCTTC. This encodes CASSLGAGVPYNEQFF.

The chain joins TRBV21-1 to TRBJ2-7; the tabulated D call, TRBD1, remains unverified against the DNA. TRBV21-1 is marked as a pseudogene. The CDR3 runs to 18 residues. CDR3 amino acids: CASSKVSTGGVEAYEQYF. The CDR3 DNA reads TGTGCCAGCAGCAAAGTTTCGACAGGGGGAGTGGAAGCCTACGAGCAGTACTTC.

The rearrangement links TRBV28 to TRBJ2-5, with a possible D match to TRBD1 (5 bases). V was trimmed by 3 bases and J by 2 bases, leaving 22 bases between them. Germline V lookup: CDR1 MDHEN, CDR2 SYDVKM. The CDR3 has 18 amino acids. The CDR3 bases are TGTGCCAGCAGTTTCCCCCCAGACAGCCCCTTGGGGCAAGAGACCCAGTACTTC. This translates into CASSFPPDSPLGQETQYF.

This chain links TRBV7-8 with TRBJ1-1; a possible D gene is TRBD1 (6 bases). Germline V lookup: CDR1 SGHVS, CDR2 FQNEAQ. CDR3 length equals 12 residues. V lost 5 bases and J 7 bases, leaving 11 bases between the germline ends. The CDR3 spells CASSPTGFEAFF. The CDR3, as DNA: TGTGCCAGCAGCCCGACAGGATTTGAAGCTTTCTTT.

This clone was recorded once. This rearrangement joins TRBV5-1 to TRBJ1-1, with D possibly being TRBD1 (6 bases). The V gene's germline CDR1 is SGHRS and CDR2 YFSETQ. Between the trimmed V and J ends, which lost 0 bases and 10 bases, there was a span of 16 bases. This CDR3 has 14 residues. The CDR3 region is CASSLVGDMNRAFF. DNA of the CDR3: TGCGCCAGCAGCTTGGTGGGGGACATGAATCGAGCTTTCTTT.

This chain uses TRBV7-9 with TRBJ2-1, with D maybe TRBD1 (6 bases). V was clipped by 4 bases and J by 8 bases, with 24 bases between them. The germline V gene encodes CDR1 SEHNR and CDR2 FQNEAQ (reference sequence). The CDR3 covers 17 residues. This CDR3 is CASSSKSGTSLGDEQFF. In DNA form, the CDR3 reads TGTGCCAGCAGCTCCAAATCCGGGACATCACTGGGGGATGAGCAGTTCTTC.

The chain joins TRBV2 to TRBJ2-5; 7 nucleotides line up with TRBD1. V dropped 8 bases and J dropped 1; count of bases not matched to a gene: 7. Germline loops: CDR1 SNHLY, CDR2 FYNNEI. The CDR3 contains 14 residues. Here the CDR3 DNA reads TGTGCCAGCCCGACAGGGTACGGCCAAGAGACCCAGTACTTC. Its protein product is CASPTGYGQETQYF.

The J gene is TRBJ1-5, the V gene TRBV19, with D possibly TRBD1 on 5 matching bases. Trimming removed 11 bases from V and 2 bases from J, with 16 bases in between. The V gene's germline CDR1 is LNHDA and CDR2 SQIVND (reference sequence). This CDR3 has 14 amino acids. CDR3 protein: CAGEPGSGNQPQHF. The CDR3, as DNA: TGTGCCGGAGAGCCAGGGTCGGGCAATCAGCCCCAGCATTTT.

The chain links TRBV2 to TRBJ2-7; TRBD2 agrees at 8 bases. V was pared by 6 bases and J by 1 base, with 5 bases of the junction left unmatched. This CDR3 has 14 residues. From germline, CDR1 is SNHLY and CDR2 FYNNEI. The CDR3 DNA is TGTGCCAGCAGCAGGGCTAGCGGGTCCTACGAGCAGTACTTC. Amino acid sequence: CASSRASGSYEQYF.

This CDR3 reads CASSLRDRQPQHF. DNA of the CDR3: TGTGCCAGCAGCCTCAGGGATCGTCAGCCCCAGCATTTT. The V and J genes are TRBV28 and TRBJ1-5, with D maybe TRBD1 (5 bases). Germline loops: CDR1 MDHEN, CDR2 SYDVKM. This CDR3 is built from 13 residues. Trimming removed 6 bases at V and 6 bases at J, with 12 bases between.

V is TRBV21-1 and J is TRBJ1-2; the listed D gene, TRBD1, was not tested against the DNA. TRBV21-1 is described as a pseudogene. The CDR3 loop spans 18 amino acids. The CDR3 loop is CASSPPRGQGVSNYGYTF. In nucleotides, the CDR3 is TGTGCCAGCAGCCCTCCCCGAGGACAGGGGGTTTCTAACTATGGCTACACCTTC.